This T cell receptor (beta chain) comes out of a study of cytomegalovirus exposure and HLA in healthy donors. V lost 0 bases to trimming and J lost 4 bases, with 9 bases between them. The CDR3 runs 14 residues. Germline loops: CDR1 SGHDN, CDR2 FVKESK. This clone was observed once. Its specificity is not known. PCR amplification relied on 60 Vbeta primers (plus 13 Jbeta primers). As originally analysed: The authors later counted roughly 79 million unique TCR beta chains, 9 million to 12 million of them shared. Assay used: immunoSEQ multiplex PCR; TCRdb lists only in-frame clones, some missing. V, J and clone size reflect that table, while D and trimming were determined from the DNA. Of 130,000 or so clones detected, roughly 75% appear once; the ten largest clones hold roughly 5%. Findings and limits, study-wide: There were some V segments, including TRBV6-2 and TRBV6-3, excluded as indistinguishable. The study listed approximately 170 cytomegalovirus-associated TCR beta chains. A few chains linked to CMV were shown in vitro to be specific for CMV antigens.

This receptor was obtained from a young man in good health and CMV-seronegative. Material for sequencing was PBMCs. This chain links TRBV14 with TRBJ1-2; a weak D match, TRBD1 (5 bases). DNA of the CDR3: TGTGCCAGCAGCCAAGATCAGGGCGGCTATGGCTACACCTTC. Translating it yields CASSQDQGGYGYTF.